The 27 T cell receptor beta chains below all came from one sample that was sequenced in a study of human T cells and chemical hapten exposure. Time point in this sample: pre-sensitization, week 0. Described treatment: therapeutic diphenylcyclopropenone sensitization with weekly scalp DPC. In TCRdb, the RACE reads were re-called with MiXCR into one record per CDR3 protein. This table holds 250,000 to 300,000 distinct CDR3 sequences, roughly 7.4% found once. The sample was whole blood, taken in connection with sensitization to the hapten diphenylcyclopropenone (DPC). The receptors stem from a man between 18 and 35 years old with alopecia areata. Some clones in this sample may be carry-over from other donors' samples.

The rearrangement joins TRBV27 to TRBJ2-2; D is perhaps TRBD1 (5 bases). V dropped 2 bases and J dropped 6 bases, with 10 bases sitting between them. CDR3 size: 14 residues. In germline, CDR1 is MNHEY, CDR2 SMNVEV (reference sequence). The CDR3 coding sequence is TGTGCCAGCAGTTTAGGGGCAGGATCCGGGGAGCTGTTTTTT. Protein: CASSLGAGSGELFF.

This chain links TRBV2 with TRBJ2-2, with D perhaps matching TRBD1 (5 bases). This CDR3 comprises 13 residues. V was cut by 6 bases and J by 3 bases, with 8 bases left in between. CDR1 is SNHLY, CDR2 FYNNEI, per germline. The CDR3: CASRGAYTGELFF. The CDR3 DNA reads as TGTGCCAGCAGAGGGGCGTACACCGGGGAGCTGTTTTTT.

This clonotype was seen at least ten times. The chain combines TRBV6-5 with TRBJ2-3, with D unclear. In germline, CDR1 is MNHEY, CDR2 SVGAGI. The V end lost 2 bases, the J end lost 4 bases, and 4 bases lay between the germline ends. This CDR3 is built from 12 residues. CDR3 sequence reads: CASSYDADTQYF. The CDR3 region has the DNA TGTGCCAGCAGTTACGACGCAGATACGCAGTATTTT.

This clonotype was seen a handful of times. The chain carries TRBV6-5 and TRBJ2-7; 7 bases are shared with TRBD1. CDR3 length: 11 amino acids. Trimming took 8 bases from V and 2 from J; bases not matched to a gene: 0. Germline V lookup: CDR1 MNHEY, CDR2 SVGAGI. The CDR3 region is CASGTAYEQYF. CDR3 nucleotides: TGTGCCAGCGGGACAGCCTACGAGCAGTACTTC.

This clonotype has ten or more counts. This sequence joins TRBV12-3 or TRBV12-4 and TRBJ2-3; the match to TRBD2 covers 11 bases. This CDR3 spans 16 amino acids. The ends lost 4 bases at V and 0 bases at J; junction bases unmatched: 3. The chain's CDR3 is CASSSRLAGSTDTQYF. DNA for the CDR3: TGTGCCAGCAGTTCCCGACTAGCGGGGAGCACAGATACGCAGTATTTT.

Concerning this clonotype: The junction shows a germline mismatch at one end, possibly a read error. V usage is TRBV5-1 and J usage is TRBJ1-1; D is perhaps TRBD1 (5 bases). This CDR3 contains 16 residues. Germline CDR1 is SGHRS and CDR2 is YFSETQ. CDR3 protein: CPSSPVVGGAYTEAFF. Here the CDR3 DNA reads TGCCCCAGCAGTCCGGTGGTGGGGGGTGCCTACACTGAAGCTTTCTTT.

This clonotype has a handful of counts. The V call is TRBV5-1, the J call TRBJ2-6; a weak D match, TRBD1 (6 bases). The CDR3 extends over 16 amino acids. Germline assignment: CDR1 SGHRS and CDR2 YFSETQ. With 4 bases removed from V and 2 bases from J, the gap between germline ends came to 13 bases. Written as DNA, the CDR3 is TGCGCCAGCAGCCACGGTGGGGGCGCTGGGGCCAACGTCCTGACTTTC. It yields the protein CASSHGGGAGANVLTF.

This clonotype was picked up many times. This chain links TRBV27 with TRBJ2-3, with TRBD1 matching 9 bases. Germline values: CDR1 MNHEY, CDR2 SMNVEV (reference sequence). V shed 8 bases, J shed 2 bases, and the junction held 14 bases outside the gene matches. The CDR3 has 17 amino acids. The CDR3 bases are TGTGCCAGCGGAGTCCCATGGGGGACAGGGATCACAGATACGCAGTATTTT. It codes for CASGVPWGTGITDTQYF.

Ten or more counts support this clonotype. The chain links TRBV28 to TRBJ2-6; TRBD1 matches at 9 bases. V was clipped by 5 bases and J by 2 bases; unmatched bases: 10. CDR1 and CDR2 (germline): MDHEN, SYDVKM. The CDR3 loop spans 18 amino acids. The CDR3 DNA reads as TGTGCCAGCAGTCCTCTTCCCGGGACAGGGACTGGGGCCAACGTCCTGACTTTC. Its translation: CASSPLPGTGTGANVLTF.

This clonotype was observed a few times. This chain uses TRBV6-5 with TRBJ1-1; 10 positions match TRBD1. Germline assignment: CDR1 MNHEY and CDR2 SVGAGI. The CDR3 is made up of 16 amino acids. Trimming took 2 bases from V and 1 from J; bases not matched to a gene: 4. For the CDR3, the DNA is TGTGCCAGCAGTTACCGGCGGGACAGGGGGAACACTGAAGCTTTCTTT. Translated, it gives CASSYRRDRGNTEAFF.

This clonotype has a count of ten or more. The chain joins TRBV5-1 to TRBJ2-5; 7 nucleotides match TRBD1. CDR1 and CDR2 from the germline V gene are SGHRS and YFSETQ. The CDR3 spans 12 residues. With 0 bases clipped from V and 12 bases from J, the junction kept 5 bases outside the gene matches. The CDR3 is CASSLADRAKYF. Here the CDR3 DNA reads TGCGCCAGCAGCTTGGCCGACAGGGCGAAGTACTTC.

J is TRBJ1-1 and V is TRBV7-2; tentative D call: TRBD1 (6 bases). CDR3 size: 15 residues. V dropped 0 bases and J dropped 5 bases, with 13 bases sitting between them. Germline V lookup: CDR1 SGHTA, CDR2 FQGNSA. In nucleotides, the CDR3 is TGTGCCAGCAGCTTAGCGCCCTCCACAGGGACTGAAGCTTTCTTT. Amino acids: CASSLAPSTGTEAFF.

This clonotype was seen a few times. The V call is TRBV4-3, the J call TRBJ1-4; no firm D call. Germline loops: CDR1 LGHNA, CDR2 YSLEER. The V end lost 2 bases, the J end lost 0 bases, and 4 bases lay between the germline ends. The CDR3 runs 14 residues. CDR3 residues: CASSQFTTNEKLFF. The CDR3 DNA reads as TGCGCCAGCAGCCAATTTACAACTAATGAAAAACTGTTTTTT.

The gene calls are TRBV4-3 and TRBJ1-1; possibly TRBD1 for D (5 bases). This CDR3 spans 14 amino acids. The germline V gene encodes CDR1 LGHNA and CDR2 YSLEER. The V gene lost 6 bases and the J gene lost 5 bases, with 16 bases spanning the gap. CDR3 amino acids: CASSFATGRTEAFF. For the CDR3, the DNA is TGCGCCAGCAGTTTCGCAACAGGTAGAACTGAAGCTTTCTTT.

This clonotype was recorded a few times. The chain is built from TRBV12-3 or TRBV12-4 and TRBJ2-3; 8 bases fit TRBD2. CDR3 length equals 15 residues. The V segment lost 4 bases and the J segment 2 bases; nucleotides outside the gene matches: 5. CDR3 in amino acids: CASSSLSGATDTQYF. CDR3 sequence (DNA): TGTGCCAGCAGTTCCCTTAGCGGGGCCACAGATACGCAGTATTTT.

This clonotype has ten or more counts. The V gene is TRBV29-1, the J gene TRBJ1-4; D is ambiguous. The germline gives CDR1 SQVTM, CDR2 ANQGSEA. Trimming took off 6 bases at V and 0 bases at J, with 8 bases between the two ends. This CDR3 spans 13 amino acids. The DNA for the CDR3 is TGCAGCGTCCGGACGGCAACTAATGAAAAACTGTTTTTT. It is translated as CSVRTATNEKLFF.

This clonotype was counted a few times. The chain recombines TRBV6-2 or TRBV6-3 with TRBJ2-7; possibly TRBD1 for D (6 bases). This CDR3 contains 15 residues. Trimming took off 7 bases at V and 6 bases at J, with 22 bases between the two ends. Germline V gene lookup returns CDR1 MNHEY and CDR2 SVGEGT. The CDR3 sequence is CASTEPPGEVREQYF. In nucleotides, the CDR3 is TGTGCCAGCACCGAACCCCCAGGGGAAGTCCGCGAGCAGTACTTC.

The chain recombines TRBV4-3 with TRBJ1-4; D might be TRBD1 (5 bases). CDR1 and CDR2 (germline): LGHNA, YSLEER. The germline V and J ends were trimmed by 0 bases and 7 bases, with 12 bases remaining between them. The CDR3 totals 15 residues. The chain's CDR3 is CASSQELGEGEKLFF. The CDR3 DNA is TGCGCCAGCAGCCAAGAGCTAGGGGAGGGTGAAAAACTGTTTTTT.

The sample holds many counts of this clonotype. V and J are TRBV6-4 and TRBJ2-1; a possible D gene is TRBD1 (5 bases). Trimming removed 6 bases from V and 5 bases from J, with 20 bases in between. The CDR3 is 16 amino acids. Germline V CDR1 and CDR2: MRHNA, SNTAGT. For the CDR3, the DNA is TGTGCCAGCAGCCCCTCGGGCCAGGGCTTCGACAATGAGCAGTTCTTC. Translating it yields CASSPSGQGFDNEQFF.

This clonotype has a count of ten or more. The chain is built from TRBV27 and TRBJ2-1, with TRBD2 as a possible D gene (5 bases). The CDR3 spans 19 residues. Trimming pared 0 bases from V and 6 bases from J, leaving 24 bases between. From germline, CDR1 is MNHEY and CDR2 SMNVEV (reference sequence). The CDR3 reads CASSLSDYLEGFDPNEQFF. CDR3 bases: TGTGCCAGCAGTTTATCAGACTACCTGGAAGGGTTCGACCCCAATGAGCAGTTCTTC.

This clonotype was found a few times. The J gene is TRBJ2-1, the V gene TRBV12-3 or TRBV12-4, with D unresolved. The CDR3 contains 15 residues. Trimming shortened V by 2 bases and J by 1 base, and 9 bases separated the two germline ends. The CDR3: CASSLFAVSYNEQFF. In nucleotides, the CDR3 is TGTGCCAGCAGTTTATTTGCGGTATCCTACAATGAGCAGTTCTTC.

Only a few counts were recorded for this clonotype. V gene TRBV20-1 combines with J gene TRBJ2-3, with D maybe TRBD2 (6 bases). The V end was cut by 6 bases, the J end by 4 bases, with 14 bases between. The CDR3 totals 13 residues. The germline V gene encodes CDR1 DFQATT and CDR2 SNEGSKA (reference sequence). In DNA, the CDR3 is TGCAGTGCGAACAAAAGGAGGGCAGATACGCAGTATTTT. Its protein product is CSANKRRADTQYF.

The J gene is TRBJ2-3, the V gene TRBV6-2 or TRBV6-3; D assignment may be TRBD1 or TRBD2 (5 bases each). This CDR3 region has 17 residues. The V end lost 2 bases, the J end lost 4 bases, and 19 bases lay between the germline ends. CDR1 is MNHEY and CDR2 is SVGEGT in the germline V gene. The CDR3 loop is CASSYVRGQVGPDTQYF. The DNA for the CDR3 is TGTGCCAGCAGTTACGTCCGGGGCCAGGTGGGCCCAGATACGCAGTATTTT.

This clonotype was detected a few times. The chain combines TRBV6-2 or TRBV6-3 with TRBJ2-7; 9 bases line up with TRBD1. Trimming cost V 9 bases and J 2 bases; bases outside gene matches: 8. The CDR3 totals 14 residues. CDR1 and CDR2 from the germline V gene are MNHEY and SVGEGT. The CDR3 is CASTRDREAYEQYF. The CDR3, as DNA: TGTGCCAGTACCCGGGACAGGGAAGCCTACGAGCAGTACTTC.

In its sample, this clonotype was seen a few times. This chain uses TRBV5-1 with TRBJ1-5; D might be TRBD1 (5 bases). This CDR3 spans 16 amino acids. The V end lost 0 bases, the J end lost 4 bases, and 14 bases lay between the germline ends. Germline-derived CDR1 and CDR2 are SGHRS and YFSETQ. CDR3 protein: CASSLDSGTGNQPQHF. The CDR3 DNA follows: TGCGCCAGCAGCTTGGACTCCGGGACGGGAAATCAGCCCCAGCATTTT.

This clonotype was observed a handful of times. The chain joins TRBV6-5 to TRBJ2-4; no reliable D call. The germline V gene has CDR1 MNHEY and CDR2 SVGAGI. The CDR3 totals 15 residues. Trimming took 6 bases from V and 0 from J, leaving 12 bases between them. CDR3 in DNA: TGTGCCAGCAGACCCACAGTCCTAGCCAAAAACATTCAGTACTTC. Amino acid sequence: CASRPTVLAKNIQYF.

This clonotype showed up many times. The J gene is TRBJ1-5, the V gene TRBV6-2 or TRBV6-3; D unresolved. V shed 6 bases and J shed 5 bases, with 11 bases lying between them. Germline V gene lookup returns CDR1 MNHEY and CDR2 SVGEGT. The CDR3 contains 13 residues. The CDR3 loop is CASRAGRDQPQHF. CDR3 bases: TGTGCCAGCAGGGCTGGGAGAGATCAGCCCCAGCATTTT.